A single sample gave rise to the 19 T cell receptor beta chains below, sequenced in a study of shared clonotypes between healthy human individuals. Clones were sequenced by immunoSEQ multiplex PCR, and TCRdb holds only the in-frame ones, with some missing. The data contain about 2.4 million clones, around nine tenths of them singletons. What was sequenced was naive CD4+ T cells sorted from blood. The subset was: CD45RA+ positively selected. The receptors originated from a man in his late teens or twenties in good health.

With respect to this clone: The sample carries other DNA sequences with the same CDR3. The rearrangement joins TRBV10-3 to TRBJ2-3; no firm D call. CDR3 length equals 15 residues. V shed 0 bases and J shed 0 bases, with 7 bases lying between them. Germline values: CDR1 ENHRY, CDR2 SYGVKD. The CDR3 sequence: CAISESVTSTDTQYF. The DNA of the CDR3 is TGTGCCATCAGTGAGTCGGTCACTAGCACAGATACGCAGTATTTT.

The chain recombines TRBV4-1 with TRBJ1-5; no reliable D call. In germline, CDR1 is MGHRA, CDR2 YSYEKL. This CDR3 spans 15 amino acids. V gave up 4 bases and J gave up 0 bases, with 10 bases separating them. The CDR3 sequence is CASSRLLGSNQPQHF. The CDR3, as DNA: TGCGCCAGCAGCCGCCTGCTGGGTAGCAATCAGCCCCAGCATTTT.

The chain recombines TRBV7-9 with TRBJ2-2; a weak D match, TRBD2 (5 bases). The CDR3 has 16 residues. CDR1 and CDR2 (germline): SEHNR, FQNEAQ (reference sequence). The V gene lost 5 bases and the J gene lost 4 bases, with 17 bases spanning the gap. The CDR3 DNA reads as TGTGCCAGCAGCCCCCGGGCGGGCTCGGGCACCGGGGAGCTGTTTTTT. Translating gives CASSPRAGSGTGELFF.

The V gene is TRBV5-4, the J gene TRBJ2-7; 7 bases fit TRBD2. Germline CDR1 and CDR2: SGHNT and YYREEE (reference sequence). The J segment lost 1 base and the V segment lost 4 bases, leaving 11 bases of the junction unmatched. The CDR3 has 16 residues. DNA for the CDR3: TGTGCCAGCAGCCCCCCGAGCCGCGGGGGATCCTACGAGCAGTACTTC. It encodes CASSPPSRGGSYEQYF.

V is TRBV27 and J is TRBJ2-3; D gene ambiguous. Per germline, CDR1 MNHEY and CDR2 SMNVEV (reference sequence). This CDR3 is 12 amino acids long. Between the trimmed V and J ends, which lost 5 bases and 3 bases, there was a span of 6 bases. CDR3 sequence (DNA): TGTGCCAGCAGTAGCATAACAGATACGCAGTATTTT. This sequence encodes CASSSITDTQYF.

In nucleotides, the CDR3 is TGCGCCAGCAGTTCCCAGCTCACCCAGAGTTTATATGGCTACACCTTC. Translation: CASSSQLTQSLYGYTF. The rearrangement joins TRBV5-1 to TRBJ1-2; D is ambiguous. CDR1 and CDR2 from the germline V gene are SGHRS and YFSETQ. CDR3 length equals 16 residues. Trimming removed 5 bases from V and 5 bases from J, with 22 bases in between.

The chain carries TRBV19 and TRBJ2-7; TRBD1 agrees at 9 bases. Germline-derived CDR1 and CDR2 are LNHDA and SQIVND (reference sequence). This CDR3 has 14 residues. J gave up 6 bases and V 9 bases, and 12 bases lay outside the gene matches. The CDR3 DNA reads TGTGCCAGCTCACACCGGACAGGGGTTTTCGAGCAGTACTTC. It encodes CASSHRTGVFEQYF. Drawing the rest from reference TRBV19 and TRBJ2-7, the complete variable domain is DGGITQSPKYLFRKEGQNVTLSCEQNLNHDAMYWYRQDPGQGLRLIYYSQIVNDFQKGDIAEGYSVSREKKESFPLTVTSAQKNPTAFYLCASSHRTGVFEQYFGPGTRLTVT.

A word on this clone: Within the sample, other DNA sequences also encode this same CDR3. The rearrangement links TRBV6-5 to TRBJ1-2; no reliable D call. The CDR3 is 10 residues long. Germline CDR1 and CDR2: MNHEY and SVGAGI. V lost 9 bases and J 5 bases, leaving 7 bases between the germline ends. In DNA, the CDR3 is TGTGCCAGTGGGGATTATGGCTACACCTTC. Protein sequence: CASGDYGYTF.

The chain joins TRBV6-5 to TRBJ1-6, with D tentatively TRBD1 (5 bases). Trimming took off 4 bases at V and 8 bases at J, with 12 bases between the two ends. Germline V gene data show CDR1 as MNHEY and CDR2 as SVGAGI. This CDR3 has 14 residues. The CDR3 loop is CASSWRGRDSPLHF. In nucleotides, the CDR3 is TGTGCCAGCAGTTGGCGGGGCAGGGATTCACCCCTCCACTTT.

This chain uses TRBV5-1 with TRBJ2-5; 9 bases are a match to TRBD1. Germline V gives CDR1 SGHRS, CDR2 YFSETQ. The CDR3 covers 15 residues. Losses at the gene ends were 4 bases for V and 3 bases for J; bases not matched to a gene: 7. Here the CDR3 reads CASSLSGQGKETQYF. The CDR3 bases are TGCGCCAGCAGCCTCTCTGGACAGGGGAAAGAGACCCAGTACTTC.

CDR3 coding DNA: TGCGCCAGCAGCCAGGCTTGGGTTCTGAACACTGAAGCTTTCTTT. Translation gives CASSQAWVLNTEAFF. This chain joins TRBV4-1 and TRBJ1-1, with D unresolved. V lost 3 bases and J lost 0, with 11 bases in between. CDR3 length: 15 amino acids. Germline CDR1 MGHRA, CDR2 YSYEKL.

Points on this clone: The sample has other DNA sequences that encode this CDR3 too. V is TRBV5-4 and J is TRBJ2-7; 7 positions match TRBD2. The junction had 5 bases not matched to a gene; V was cut back by 2 bases and J by 3 bases. Per the germline V gene, CDR1 is SGHNT and CDR2 is YYREEE (reference sequence). CDR3 length: 14 amino acids. The CDR3 bases are TGTGCCAGCAGCTTTATTGGCGGGAGCTACGAGCAGTACTTC. This sequence encodes CASSFIGGSYEQYF.

The chain is built from TRBV5-6 and TRBJ2-3, with no clear D. Per germline, CDR1 SGHDT and CDR2 YYEEEE. This CDR3 spans 14 amino acids. V was cut by 4 bases and J by 6 bases, with 15 bases left in between. The CDR3 region has the DNA TGTGCCAGCAGCAACGACGACACTTTGGATACGCAGTATTTT. Its protein is CASSNDDTLDTQYF.

This clone was observed once. This chain joins TRBV4-2 and TRBJ1-3; 7 bases align to TRBD1. In germline, CDR1 is LGHNA, CDR2 YNFKEQ. This CDR3 spans 16 amino acids. The V gene end was trimmed by 0 bases and the J gene end by 0 bases; junction bases not matched to a gene: 2. CDR3 DNA sequence: TGTGCCAGCAGCCAAGAGGCAGGGGGCTCTGGAAACACCATATATTTT. It codes for CASSQEAGGSGNTIYF.

V gene TRBV9 combines with J gene TRBJ1-2; D may be TRBD1 (5 bases). Looked up from germline, CDR1 is SGDLS and CDR2 is YYNGEE. V gave up 0 bases and J gave up 0 bases, with 9 bases separating them. The CDR3 spans 15 residues. Here the CDR3 reads CASSVADSPNYGYTF. The CDR3 nucleotides are TGTGCCAGCAGCGTAGCAGACAGCCCTAACTATGGCTACACCTTC.

The genes are TRBV11-1 and TRBJ2-1; 9 bases line up with TRBD1. The CDR3 spans 13 residues. V shed 5 bases and J 6 bases; nucleotides not matched to a gene: 2. CDR1 and CDR2 (germline): SGHAT, FQDESV (reference sequence). CDR3 nucleotide sequence: TGTGCCAGCAGCCAGGACAGGGGCAATGAGCAGTTCTTC. It codes for CASSQDRGNEQFF.

The chain uses TRBV5-1 and TRBJ2-7; perhaps TRBD1 as D (6 bases). The V end was cut by 1 base, the J end by 0 bases, with 17 bases between. There are 17 residues in the CDR3. Per germline, CDR1 SGHRS and CDR2 YFSETQ. CDR3 sequence (DNA): TGCGCCAGCAGCTTGAATTATATGGGGGCCAGCTCCTACGAGCAGTACTTC. Translation gives CASSLNYMGASSYEQYF.

The V gene is TRBV19, the J gene TRBJ2-7, with D uncertain. The germline V and J ends were trimmed by 5 bases and 1 base, with 12 bases remaining between them. CDR3 length: 14 residues. Germline V gene data show CDR1 as LNHDA and CDR2 as SQIVND (reference sequence). CDR3 amino acids: CASSYAVKSYEQYF. The CDR3 DNA sequence: TGTGCCAGTAGTTACGCGGTGAAATCCTACGAGCAGTACTTC.

The chain links TRBV19 to TRBJ1-1; D is uncertain. V lost 3 bases, J lost 6 bases, and 14 bases lay in between. Germline loops: CDR1 LNHDA, CDR2 SQIVND (reference sequence). The CDR3 runs to 14 residues. The DNA of the CDR3 is TGTGCCAGTAGTATTTCCAGTATCGTCCCTGAAGCTTTCTTT. Residues: CASSISSIVPEAFF.